This T cell receptor beta chain was retrieved from a study of PD-1 blockade in classical Hodgkin lymphoma. Germline V gene data show CDR1 as SGHNT and CDR2 as YENEEA. The CDR3 runs to 15 residues. J lost 3 bases, V lost 3 bases, and 8 bases had no gene match. The time point: cycle 4 day 1 (C4D1), after 6 weeks of nivolumab. There was relapse after autologous stem cell transplantation in every patient, and there was variation in brentuximab vedotin exposure. Overall study findings and caveats: Complete responders entered with baseline diversity on par with newly diagnosed patients, the results showed.

This clone appeared once. The antigen is undetermined. Generated by immunoSEQ multiplex PCR, the TCRdb table keeps only in-frame clones and is missing some. This table has some 52,000 clones, around nine tenths appearing once. This sequence originates from a human donor with classical Hodgkin lymphoma. The input for sequencing was peripheral blood mononuclear cells (PBMCs), taken before the fourth cycle of nivolumab. V gene TRBV11-3 combines with J gene TRBJ2-7, with TRBD2 identical over 7 bases. This CDR3 is CASSFGGSGIYEQYF. The CDR3 DNA is TGTGCCAGCAGCTTCGGCGGGAGTGGAATCTACGAGCAGTACTTC.